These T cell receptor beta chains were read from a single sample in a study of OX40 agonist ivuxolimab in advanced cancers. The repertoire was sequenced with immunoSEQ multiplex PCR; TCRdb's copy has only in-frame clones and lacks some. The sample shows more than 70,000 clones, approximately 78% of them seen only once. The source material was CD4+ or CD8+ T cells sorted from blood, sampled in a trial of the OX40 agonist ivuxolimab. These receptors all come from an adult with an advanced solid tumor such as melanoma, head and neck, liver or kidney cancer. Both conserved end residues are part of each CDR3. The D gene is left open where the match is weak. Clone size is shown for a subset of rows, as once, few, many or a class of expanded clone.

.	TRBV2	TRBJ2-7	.	TGTGCCAGCAGCGGTTCGGGAACTTTCAGCTCCTACGAGCAGTACTTC	CASSGSGTFSSYEQYF
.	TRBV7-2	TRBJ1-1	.	TGTGCCAGCAGCCGCAGGGGAGCGGACACTGAAGCTTTCTTT	CASSRRGADTEAFF
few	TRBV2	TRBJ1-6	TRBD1	TGTGCCAGCAGTTCCGGGACAGCCAATTCACCCCTCCACTTT	CASSSGTANSPLHF
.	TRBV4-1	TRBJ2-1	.	TGCGCCAGCTGCTTAAGTCCTCCGGGGCGATGGGGGAATGAGCAGTTCTTC	CASCLSPPGRWGNEQFF
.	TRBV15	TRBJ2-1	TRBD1	TGTGCCACCAGCGGGTATGGGACAGGGGCCTACAATGAGCAGTTCTTC	CATSGYGTGAYNEQFF
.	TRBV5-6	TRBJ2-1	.	TGTGCCAGCAGCCCAATAACCCCCAGGAGCTCCTACAATGAGCAGTTCTTC	CASSPITPRSSYNEQFF
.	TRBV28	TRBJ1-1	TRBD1	TGTGCCAGCAGGGATTGGACAGGGGGCGGGAACACTGAAGCTTTCTTT	CASRDWTGGGNTEAFF
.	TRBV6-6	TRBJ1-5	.	TGTGCCGCAGGGAGGGGAAGTCAGCCCCAGCATTTT	CAAGRGSQPQHF
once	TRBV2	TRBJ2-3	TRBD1	TGTGCCAGCAGTTTCGGGGACAGGGCGGGCACAGATACGCAGTATTTT	CASSFGDRAGTDTQYF
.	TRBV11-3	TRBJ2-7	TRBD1	TGTGCCAGCAGCCTCTCCCGGGACAGATTAGGGCCCTACGAGCAGTACTTC	CASSLSRDRLGPYEQYF
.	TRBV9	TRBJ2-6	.	TGTGCCAGCAGCCAGGCCGAGGCCAACGTCCTGACTTTC	CASSQAEANVLTF
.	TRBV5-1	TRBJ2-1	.	TGCGCCAGCACCAGTGGCGGTCTGGCGCCCTACAATGAGCAGTTCTTC	CASTSGGLAPYNEQFF
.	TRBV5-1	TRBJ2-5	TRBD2	TGCGCCAGCAGCTTGGTGTCTAGCGGGCAAGAGACCCAGTACTTC	CASSLVSSGQETQYF
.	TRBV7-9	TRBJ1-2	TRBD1	TGTGCCAGCAGCTTAGTACAGGGGGCCGTTTATGGCTACACCTTC	CASSLVQGAVYGYTF
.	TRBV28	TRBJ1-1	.	TGTGCCAGCAGTTTATCACAAGCAGGGGCGGCTTTCTTT	CASSLSQAGAAFF
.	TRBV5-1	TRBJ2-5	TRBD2	TGCGCCAGCAGCCCGGGACTAGCGGAAGAGACCCAGTACTTC	CASSPGLAEETQYF
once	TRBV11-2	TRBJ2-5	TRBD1	TGTGCCAGCAGCCCGGGACAGGGGGCAGAGACCCAGTACTTC	CASSPGQGAETQYF
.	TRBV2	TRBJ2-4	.	TGTGCCAGCAGTGATTCCCGGGGCGCGGGGAACATTCAGTACTTC	CASSDSRGAGNIQYF
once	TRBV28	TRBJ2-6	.	TGTGCCAGCAGTCTCACCAACAGTCCCGGGGCCAACGTCCTGACTTTC	CASSLTNSPGANVLTF
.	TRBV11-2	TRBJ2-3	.	TGTGCCAGCAGCCCAATGGGTCTCCTAACCTCCACAGATACGCAGTATTTT	CASSPMGLLTSTDTQYF
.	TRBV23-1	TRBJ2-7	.	TGCGCCAGCAGTCGCTACGAGCAGTACTTC	CASSRYEQYF
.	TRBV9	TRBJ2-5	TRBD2	TGTGCCAGCAGCCCCGGAGTAGCGGGGGGGCGGAGGGAGACCCAGTACTTC	CASSPGVAGGRRETQYF
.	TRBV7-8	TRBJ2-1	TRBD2	TGTGCCAGCAGCTTTGGGGGAGGGAGTATCCCCTACAATGAGCAGTTCTTC	CASSFGGGSIPYNEQFF
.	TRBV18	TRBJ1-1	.	TGTGCCAGCTCACCGCATGTTGACACTGAAGCTTTCTTT	CASSPHVDTEAFF
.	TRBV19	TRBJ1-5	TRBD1	TGTGCCAGTAGTATCACAGGGGGCATCGGCAATCAGCCCCAGCATTTT	CASSITGGIGNQPQHF
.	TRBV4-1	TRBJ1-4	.	TGCGCCAGCAGCCAAGGAGGGGGGAGAGAAAAACTGTTTTTT	CASSQGGGREKLFF
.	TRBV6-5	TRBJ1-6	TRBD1	TGTGCCAGTTGGACAGGTCTAAATTCACCCCTCCACTTT	CASWTGLNSPLHF